This is a list of T cell receptor beta chains from one sample in a study of CD8+CD57+ T cells in acquired aplastic anemia. TCRdb fed the reads into MiXCR, producing one record per CDR3 protein. The sample yields some 140,000 distinct CDR3 sequences, less than 45% seen once. The sequencing sample was made of sorted CD4+, CD8+, or CD8+CD57+ T cells (not recorded which) from PBMCs. Receptors were obtained from a human donor in good health, serving as a control. Both conserved end residues are part of each CDR3. A D gene is named only where the DNA matches it firmly. Clone size, where shown, is once, few, many, or a class for clones that have expanded.

v_call: TRBV6-1
d_call: .
j_call: TRBJ1-5
clone_size: .
cdr3_aa: CASGLKGNQPQHF
cdr3_nt: TGTGCCAGCGGGTTGAAGGGCAATCAGCCCCAGCATTTT

v_call: TRBV29-1
d_call: .
j_call: TRBJ1-2
clone_size: .
cdr3_aa: CSVERGTANYGYTF
cdr3_nt: TGCAGCGTTGAAAGGGGGACGGCTAACTATGGCTACACCTTC

v_call: TRBV29-1
d_call: .
j_call: TRBJ2-3
clone_size: many
cdr3_aa: CSVDRGDTQYF
cdr3_nt: TGCAGCGTTGATCGGGGAGATACGCAGTATTTT

v_call: TRBV20-1
d_call: .
j_call: TRBJ1-4
clone_size: many
cdr3_aa: CSARDPGGREKLFF
cdr3_nt: TGCAGTGCTAGAGATCCCGGCGGAAGGGAAAAACTGTTTTTT

v_call: TRBV10-1
d_call: TRBD1
j_call: TRBJ1-2
clone_size: .
cdr3_aa: CASSADRAGRYTF
cdr3_nt: TGCGCCAGCAGTGCCGACAGGGCAGGTCGCTACACCTTC

v_call: TRBV2
d_call: TRBD1
j_call: TRBJ2-1
clone_size: many
cdr3_aa: CASSPGTGYNEQFF
cdr3_nt: TGTGCCAGCTCCCCCGGGACAGGGTACAATGAGCAGTTCTTC

v_call: TRBV12-3/TRBV12-4
d_call: .
j_call: TRBJ1-6
clone_size: .
cdr3_aa: CASSSPLHF
cdr3_nt: TGTGCCAGCAGTTCCCCCCTCCACTTT

v_call: TRBV6-1
d_call: TRBD1
j_call: TRBJ1-6
clone_size: many
cdr3_aa: CASSEAGQGLSPLHF
cdr3_nt: TGTGCCAGCAGTGAAGCGGGACAGGGTCTTTCACCCCTCCACTTT

v_call: TRBV28
d_call: TRBD1
j_call: TRBJ1-1
clone_size: .
cdr3_aa: CATSGMRGLGTEAFF
cdr3_nt: TGTGCCACCTCGGGGATGAGGGGGCTGGGCACTGAAGCTTTCTTT

v_call: TRBV5-4
d_call: .
j_call: TRBJ2-1
clone_size: .
cdr3_aa: CASTYGQGSYNEQFF
cdr3_nt: TGTGCCAGCACCTACGGACAAGGGTCCTACAATGAGCAGTTCTTC

v_call: TRBV20-1
d_call: .
j_call: TRBJ2-7
clone_size: medium-sized
cdr3_aa: CSATTSSYEQYF
cdr3_nt: TGCAGTGCTACCACGTCCTCCTACGAGCAGTACTTC

v_call: TRBV29-1
d_call: .
j_call: TRBJ2-7
clone_size: few
cdr3_aa: CSATRNRGGEQYF
cdr3_nt: TGCAGCGCCACACGGAACAGGGGGGGCGAGCAGTACTTC

v_call: TRBV12-3/TRBV12-4
d_call: .
j_call: TRBJ1-2
clone_size: .
cdr3_aa: CASSWGSSNYGYTF
cdr3_nt: TGTGCCAGCAGTTGGGGAAGCTCTAACTATGGCTACACCTTC

v_call: TRBV10-3
d_call: TRBD1
j_call: TRBJ2-3
clone_size: .
cdr3_aa: CATWDREMVTDTQYF
cdr3_nt: TGTGCCACGTGGGACAGGGAGATGGTAACAGATACGCAGTATTTT

v_call: TRBV19
d_call: .
j_call: TRBJ1-1
clone_size: .
cdr3_aa: CASRDVSDTEAFF
cdr3_nt: TGTGCCAGTAGAGATGTATCGGACACTGAAGCTTTCTTT

v_call: TRBV7-9
d_call: TRBD1
j_call: TRBJ2-1
clone_size: many
cdr3_aa: CASSPAGGNEQFF
cdr3_nt: TGTGCCAGCAGCCCCGCAGGGGGCAATGAGCAGTTCTTC

v_call: TRBV19
d_call: .
j_call: TRBJ2-7
clone_size: many
cdr3_aa: CASSPGSRSSYEQYF
cdr3_nt: TGTGCCAGTAGTCCGGGTTCCAGATCCTCCTACGAGCAGTACTTC

v_call: TRBV20-1
d_call: .
j_call: TRBJ1-1
clone_size: .
cdr3_aa: CSGRGSLVTEAFF
cdr3_nt: TGCAGTGGTAGGGGCTCCCTGGTAACTGAAGCTTTCTTT

v_call: TRBV5-1
d_call: .
j_call: TRBJ2-1
clone_size: many
cdr3_aa: CASSLAGAVYNEQFF
cdr3_nt: TGCGCCAGCAGCTTGGCGGGAGCGGTCTACAATGAGCAGTTCTTC

v_call: TRBV11-3
d_call: TRBD1
j_call: TRBJ1-2
clone_size: .
cdr3_aa: CASSMGQGAVGYTF
cdr3_nt: TGTGCCAGCAGTATGGGACAGGGAGCAGTTGGCTACACCTTC

v_call: TRBV10-1
d_call: .
j_call: TRBJ2-7
clone_size: .
cdr3_aa: CASLPQVSYEQYF
cdr3_nt: TGCGCCAGCCTTCCTCAGGTCTCCTACGAGCAGTACTTC

v_call: TRBV18
d_call: TRBD1
j_call: TRBJ2-7
clone_size: many
cdr3_aa: CASSVTGYYEQYF
cdr3_nt: TGTGCCAGCTCAGTGACAGGGTACTACGAGCAGTACTTC

v_call: TRBV19
d_call: .
j_call: TRBJ1-2
clone_size: many
cdr3_aa: CASSIGNGGRGSYGYTF
cdr3_nt: TGTGCCAGTAGTATAGGGAACGGGGGGCGAGGAAGCTATGGCTACACCTTC

v_call: TRBV5-8
d_call: .
j_call: TRBJ1-2
clone_size: many
cdr3_aa: CASSLAGAGAVGYTF
cdr3_nt: TGTGCCAGCAGCTTGGCCGGGGCGGGGGCGGTCGGCTACACCTTC

v_call: TRBV5-1
d_call: TRBD2
j_call: TRBJ2-1
clone_size: many
cdr3_aa: CASSFAGLAGDDEQFF
cdr3_nt: TGCGCCAGCAGCTTTGCGGGACTAGCGGGGGACGATGAGCAGTTCTTC

v_call: TRBV5-1
d_call: .
j_call: TRBJ2-7
clone_size: many
cdr3_aa: CASSPDSRRDEQYF
cdr3_nt: TGCGCCAGCAGCCCAGACTCGAGGCGCGACGAGCAGTACTTC

v_call: TRBV24-1
d_call: TRBD2
j_call: TRBJ2-7
clone_size: many
cdr3_aa: CATSPGGANSYEQYF
cdr3_nt: TGTGCCACCAGTCCCGGGGGGGCAAACTCCTACGAGCAGTACTTC

v_call: TRBV7-9
d_call: .
j_call: TRBJ2-3
clone_size: many
cdr3_aa: CASSLAQSTDTQYF
cdr3_nt: TGTGCCAGCAGCTTGGCCCAAAGCACAGATACGCAGTATTTT

v_call: TRBV5-4
d_call: .
j_call: TRBJ2-3
clone_size: once
cdr3_aa: CASNTGIPTDTQYF
cdr3_nt: TGTGCCAGCAACACGGGGATACCCACAGATACGCAGTATTTT

v_call: TRBV7-2
d_call: .
j_call: TRBJ1-5
clone_size: .
cdr3_aa: CANNRQLGQPQHF
cdr3_nt: TGTGCCAACAACCGGCAACTGGGTCAGCCCCAGCATTTT

v_call: TRBV20-1
d_call: .
j_call: TRBJ1-2
clone_size: many
cdr3_aa: CSARDRKGYGYTF
cdr3_nt: TGCAGTGCTAGAGATCGGAAGGGGTATGGCTACACCTTC

v_call: TRBV5-1
d_call: TRBD2
j_call: TRBJ2-5
clone_size: many
cdr3_aa: CASAQREVGTQYF
cdr3_nt: TGCGCCAGCGCACAGCGGGAGGTGGGGACCCAGTACTTC

v_call: TRBV5-1
d_call: .
j_call: TRBJ2-2
clone_size: few
cdr3_aa: CASFTRSAGENTGELFF
cdr3_nt: TGCGCCAGCTTTACCCGGTCCGCAGGAGAGAACACCGGGGAGCTGTTTTTT

v_call: TRBV2
d_call: .
j_call: TRBJ1-5
clone_size: many
cdr3_aa: CASSPTDPGWQGLKPQHF
cdr3_nt: TGTGCCAGCAGTCCCACCGATCCGGGGTGGCAAGGGTTGAAGCCCCAGCATTTT

v_call: TRBV5-1
d_call: TRBD2
j_call: TRBJ2-1
clone_size: .
cdr3_aa: CASRWTSGRMDEQFF
cdr3_nt: TGCGCCAGCAGGTGGACTAGCGGGAGGATGGATGAGCAGTTCTTC

v_call: TRBV4-2
d_call: TRBD2
j_call: TRBJ2-7
clone_size: few
cdr3_aa: CASSQATGGSGNGSYEQYF
cdr3_nt: TGTGCCAGCAGCCAAGCGACGGGGGGGTCTGGAAATGGGTCCTACGAGCAGTACTTC

v_call: TRBV9
d_call: .
j_call: TRBJ1-5
clone_size: many
cdr3_aa: CASSPLGGPGQPQHF
cdr3_nt: TGTGCCAGCAGCCCCCTCGGGGGGCCGGGACAGCCCCAGCATTTT

v_call: TRBV6-1
d_call: .
j_call: TRBJ2-5
clone_size: many
cdr3_aa: CASSEPRETQYF
cdr3_nt: TGTGCCAGCAGTGAACCTAGGGAGACCCAGTACTTC

v_call: TRBV6-1
d_call: .
j_call: TRBJ1-2
clone_size: many
cdr3_aa: CASSENKGGYTF
cdr3_nt: TGTGCCAGCAGTGAAAACAAGGGGGGCTACACCTTC

v_call: TRBV9
d_call: .
j_call: TRBJ2-2
clone_size: many
cdr3_aa: CASSRAVTADTGELFF
cdr3_nt: TGTGCCAGCAGCCGGGCTGTGACAGCGGACACCGGGGAGCTGTTTTTT

v_call: TRBV19
d_call: .
j_call: TRBJ1-1
clone_size: many
cdr3_aa: CASNIGRTMNTEAFF
cdr3_nt: TGTGCCAGTAATATTGGACGGACAATGAACACTGAAGCTTTCTTT

v_call: TRBV20-1
d_call: TRBD2
j_call: TRBJ2-1
clone_size: many
cdr3_aa: CSASSGLAGGYEQFF
cdr3_nt: TGCAGTGCTAGCTCCGGACTAGCGGGGGGATATGAGCAGTTCTTC

v_call: TRBV10-1
d_call: TRBD1
j_call: TRBJ2-5
clone_size: .
cdr3_aa: CASSWDRGRETQYF
cdr3_nt: TGCGCCAGCAGTTGGGACAGGGGGCGTGAGACCCAGTACTTC

v_call: TRBV5-6
d_call: .
j_call: TRBJ1-1
clone_size: many
cdr3_aa: CASSLDSPEAFF
cdr3_nt: TGTGCCAGCAGCTTGGACAGCCCTGAAGCTTTCTTT

v_call: TRBV15
d_call: TRBD1
j_call: TRBJ1-6
clone_size: once
cdr3_aa: CACSLSGTGGAGPLHF
cdr3_nt: TGTGCCTGCAGCCTTTCCGGGACAGGGGGCGCGGGGCCCCTCCACTTT

v_call: TRBV9
d_call: .
j_call: TRBJ1-1
clone_size: .
cdr3_aa: CASSVGPGRESNTEAFF
cdr3_nt: TGTGCCAGCAGCGTAGGGCCCGGCCGGGAGTCCAACACTGAAGCTTTCTTT

v_call: TRBV27
d_call: .
j_call: TRBJ1-2
clone_size: many
cdr3_aa: CASRSTPGHANYGYTF
cdr3_nt: TGTGCCAGCAGATCCACCCCGGGTCACGCTAACTATGGCTACACCTTC

v_call: TRBV5-1
d_call: .
j_call: TRBJ2-5
clone_size: many
cdr3_aa: CASSFRSQETQYF
cdr3_nt: TGCGCCAGCAGCTTCAGGTCCCAAGAGACCCAGTACTTC

v_call: TRBV20-1
d_call: .
j_call: TRBJ1-2
clone_size: many
cdr3_aa: CSARTGSPYGYTF
cdr3_nt: TGCAGTGCTCGAACAGGATCCCCCTATGGCTACACCTTC

v_call: TRBV19
d_call: TRBD1
j_call: TRBJ1-1
clone_size: many
cdr3_aa: CASRTDGGQGSTEAFF
cdr3_nt: TGTGCCAGTCGTACAGATGGGGGACAGGGAAGCACTGAAGCTTTCTTT

v_call: TRBV7-6
d_call: .
j_call: TRBJ2-7
clone_size: .
cdr3_aa: CASSLGPGRNEQYF
cdr3_nt: TGTGCCAGCAGCTTGGGGCCGGGCAGAAACGAGCAGTACTTC

v_call: TRBV19
d_call: .
j_call: TRBJ2-3
clone_size: many
cdr3_aa: CASSWDHARDTQYF
cdr3_nt: TGTGCCAGTAGTTGGGACCATGCGCGAGATACGCAGTATTTT

v_call: TRBV6-1
d_call: TRBD2
j_call: TRBJ2-3
clone_size: many
cdr3_aa: CASSENLAGTDTQYF
cdr3_nt: TGTGCCAGCAGTGAAAATCTAGCGGGCACAGATACGCAGTATTTT

v_call: TRBV7-6
d_call: .
j_call: TRBJ1-6
clone_size: .
cdr3_aa: CASRSEGANSPLHF
cdr3_nt: TGTGCCAGCAGGTCGGAAGGGGCGAATTCACCCCTCCACTTT

v_call: TRBV19
d_call: .
j_call: TRBJ1-5
clone_size: .
cdr3_aa: CASSVVGSSNQPQHF
cdr3_nt: TGTGCCAGTAGTGTCGTGGGGTCTAGCAATCAGCCCCAGCATTTT

v_call: TRBV18
d_call: .
j_call: TRBJ1-2
clone_size: few
cdr3_aa: CASSPKQGDGYTF
cdr3_nt: TGTGCCAGCTCACCAAAACAGGGCGATGGCTACACCTTC

v_call: TRBV20-1
d_call: TRBD2
j_call: TRBJ2-1
clone_size: .
cdr3_aa: CSARETSSPYNEQSF
cdr3_nt: TGCAGTGCCAGGGAGACTAGCTCCCCCTACAATGAGCAGTCCTTC

v_call: TRBV7-2
d_call: .
j_call: TRBJ2-3
clone_size: many
cdr3_aa: CASSLRAGSTDTQYF
cdr3_nt: TGTGCCAGCAGCCTTAGGGCGGGAAGCACAGATACGCAGTATTTT